The 27 T cell receptor beta chains in this list originate from one sample, sequenced in a study of immune heterogeneity within non-small cell lung tumors. CDR3 of TCR beta was amplified by multiplex PCR that used 32 V and 13 J primers. TCRdb itself ran the multiplex PCR reads through MiXCR, one entry per CDR3 protein. The sample includes around 30,000 distinct CDR3 sequences, less than 35% of them seen just once. Bulk tumor genomic DNA was the template, and each sample received about 600 ng. During surgery, several far-apart biopsies were obtained from every primary tumor. Patients underwent curative surgery for non-small cell lung cancer (untreated and newly diagnosed). The sequencing input was lung tumor tissue. The receptors were sampled from a middle-aged man with non-small cell lung cancer.

In its sample, this clonotype was seen many times. V gene TRBV29-1 combines with J gene TRBJ2-1, with 14 positions matching TRBD2. Germline-derived CDR1 and CDR2 are SQVTM and ANQGSEA. V lost 3 bases and J lost 7; bases outside the gene matches: 5. This CDR3 comprises 15 residues. The CDR3 DNA reads TGCAGCGTTGACGCCGGACTAGCGGGAGGTAATGAGCAGTTCTTC. It is translated as CSVDAGLAGGNEQFF.

V and J are TRBV7-2 and TRBJ2-1; maybe TRBD1 (8 bases). The length of the CDR3 is 15 residues. V lost 5 bases to trimming and J lost 4 bases, with 15 bases between them. Germline V lookup: CDR1 SGHTA, CDR2 FQGNSA. The CDR3: CASSRDRGGYNEQFF. CDR3 in DNA: TGTGCCAGCAGCCGCGACAGGGGAGGGTACAATGAGCAGTTCTTC.

Note on this clonotype: Germline is not matched at one junction end, which may reflect a read error. The rearrangement uses TRBV3-1 and TRBJ2-7, with TRBD2 matching 14 bases. The CDR3 has 21 residues. Germline CDR1 reads LGHDT; CDR2 reads YNNKEL (reference sequence). Here the CDR3 reads CASSQAAAGTSGSHKAYELYF. The CDR3 region has the DNA TGTGCCAGCAGCCAGGCTGCTGCCGGGACTAGCGGGAGCCACAAGGCCTACGAGCTGTACTTC.

The chain uses TRBV18 and TRBJ1-5; D is possibly TRBD1 (5 bases). The CDR3 totals 13 residues. Germline CDR1 reads KGHSH; CDR2 reads LQKENI. V dropped 6 bases and J dropped 7 bases, with 13 bases sitting between them. The CDR3 loop reads CASSPAGGQPQHF. DNA of the CDR3: TGTGCCAGCTCCCCCGCCGGGGGGCAGCCCCAGCATTTT.

This clonotype has a count of ten or more. The V and J genes are TRBV5-8 and TRBJ2-7; a weak D match, TRBD2 (5 bases). Germline V gives CDR1 SGHTS, CDR2 YDEGEE. CDR3 length: 14 residues. Trimming removed 1 base at V and 1 base at J, with 9 bases between. CDR3: CASSLRGLSYEQYF. In DNA, the CDR3 is TGTGCCAGCAGCTTGCGAGGGTTATCCTACGAGCAGTACTTC.

There are a few counts of this clonotype. J is TRBJ1-1 and V is TRBV13; D not certain. CDR1 is PRHDT, CDR2 FYEKMQ, per germline (reference sequence). The CDR3 consists of 13 residues. V was shortened by 5 bases and J by 3 bases, with 10 bases between the two germline ends. CDR3 DNA sequence: TGTGCCAGCAGCCCCCGACGGGACACTGAAGCTTTCTTT. Its protein product is CASSPRRDTEAFF.

The J gene is TRBJ2-2, the V gene TRBV7-2; 10 nucleotides align to TRBD1. CDR3 size: 15 residues. Germline CDR1 is SGHTA and CDR2 is FQGNSA. J gave up 7 bases and V 5 bases, and 7 bases lay outside the gene matches. This CDR3 is CASSGGTGVYGELFF. As DNA, the CDR3 is TGTGCCAGCAGCGGCGGGACAGGGGTGTACGGGGAGCTGTTTTTT.

The chain joins TRBV4-1 to TRBJ1-5; D is possibly TRBD1 (6 bases). Trimming shortened V by 4 bases and J by 3 bases, and 10 bases separated the two germline ends. Germline V gives CDR1 MGHRA, CDR2 YSYEKL. This CDR3 is built from 14 residues. In nucleotides, the CDR3 is TGCGCCAGCAGCCGATGGACAGCCAATCAGCCCCAGCATTTT. Encoded protein: CASSRWTANQPQHF.

Worth noting for this clonotype: A read error may explain this, as a much larger clone is one base away. The rearrangement joins TRBV2 to TRBJ2-5, with D unclear. This CDR3 is 14 amino acids long. Germline CDR1 and CDR2: SNHLY and FYNNEI. Deletions cut 2 bases from V and 4 bases from J, with 11 bases between. The CDR3 loop is CASSEMTGPETQYF. In nucleotides, the CDR3 is TGTGCCAGCAGTGAAATGACGGGTCCAGAGACCCAGTACTTC.

V gene TRBV5-5 combines with J gene TRBJ2-1; TRBD2 matches 8 bases. The germline CDR1 and CDR2 sequences are SGHKS and YYEKEE (reference sequence). The CDR3 is made up of 15 amino acids. Trimming at V came to 4 bases and at J to 4 bases, leaving 7 bases not matched to a gene. CDR3 sequence reads: CASSPGTRVYNEQFF. CDR3 DNA sequence: TGTGCCAGCAGCCCCGGGACTAGAGTATACAATGAGCAGTTCTTC.

The chain has TRBV18 and TRBJ2-2; D ambiguous. With 3 bases removed from V and 7 bases from J, the gap between germline ends came to 12 bases. From germline, CDR1 is KGHSH and CDR2 LQKENI. The CDR3 has 14 amino acids. Here the CDR3 reads CASSPAGFGGELFF. The CDR3 DNA sequence: TGTGCCAGCTCACCGGCCGGATTCGGCGGGGAGCTGTTTTTT.

This clonotype was observed a few times. The chain recombines TRBV20-1 with TRBJ2-5; D perhaps matches TRBD2 (6 bases). Germline V gene lookup returns CDR1 DFQATT and CDR2 SNEGSKA (reference sequence). V shed 5 bases and J shed 9 bases, with 25 bases lying between them. CDR3 length equals 15 residues. The DNA for the CDR3 is TGCAGTGCTCGAGCTGGGGGGAGCGGACTCAAGGCCCAGTACTTC. This gives the protein CSARAGGSGLKAQYF.

The chain is built from TRBV5-6 and TRBJ1-5; no definite D call. Germline CDR1 and CDR2: SGHDT and YYEEEE. This CDR3 region has 15 residues. V was cut by 3 bases and J by 5 bases, with 15 bases left in between. The CDR3 DNA follows: TGTGCCAGCAGCTCCGTCAGGACGCCTCATCAGCCCCAGCATTTT. Protein: CASSSVRTPHQPQHF.

There are a few counts of this clonotype. The CDR3 coding sequence is TGTGCCAGCAGTGAAATGGGACAGGGAAGGAAGGGGACAGATACGCAGTATTTT. Encoded protein: CASSEMGQGRKGTDTQYF. This chain connects TRBV6-1 to TRBJ2-3; TRBD1 agrees at 9 bases. The CDR3 is 18 residues long. J lost 3 bases, V lost 2 bases, and 12 bases had no gene match. Germline assignment: CDR1 MNHNS and CDR2 SASEGT.

This clonotype was counted at least ten times. The rearrangement links TRBV24-1 to TRBJ1-2; no clear D gene. Trimming shortened V by 1 base and J by 0 bases, and 8 bases separated the two germline ends. CDR3 size: 15 residues. Germline lookup yields CDR1 KGHDR and CDR2 SFDVKD. CDR3 bases: TGTGCCACCAGTGATTTTGACGGGGCTAACTATGGCTACACCTTC. Translated, it gives CATSDFDGANYGYTF.

The genes are TRBV4-1 and TRBJ2-4, with D tentatively TRBD1 or TRBD2 (6 bases each). This CDR3 has 15 amino acids. V gave up 0 bases and J gave up 8 bases, with 14 bases separating them. Germline V gene data show CDR1 as MGHRA and CDR2 as YSYEKL. The CDR3 DNA sequence: TGCGCCAGCAGCCAAGAAAGGAGGGGGGTAGACATTCAGTACTTC. It codes for CASSQERRGVDIQYF.

This clonotype was counted at least ten times. The rearrangement links TRBV20-1 to TRBJ1-2; D is uncertain. V was pared by 5 bases and J by 2 bases, with 9 bases between. CDR1 DFQATT and CDR2 SNEGSKA come from the germline V gene (reference sequence). CDR3 size: 12 residues. CDR3 residues: CSAPLRNYGYTF. The CDR3 DNA follows: TGCAGTGCTCCCTTAAGGAACTATGGCTACACCTTC.

In this sample, this clonotype turned up many times. This chain uses TRBV2 with TRBJ2-7; possible D gene TRBD2, 6 bases. The length of the CDR3 is 14 residues. The V and J ends lost 7 bases and 0 bases respectively, with 13 bases between them. The germline V gene encodes CDR1 SNHLY and CDR2 FYNNEI. CDR3 protein: CASKEGPHSYEQYF. Here the CDR3 DNA reads TGTGCCAGCAAGGAGGGTCCTCACTCCTACGAGCAGTACTTC.

This clonotype came up a few times. A much larger clone is a single base away; this may be a read error. V gene TRBV5-5 combines with J gene TRBJ2-7; the D gene is possibly TRBD2 (5 bases). Germline CDR1 and CDR2: SGHKS and YYEKEE (reference sequence). The CDR3 is 13 amino acids. This chain's CDR3 is CASSLGRNYGQYF. In DNA, the CDR3 is TGTGCCAGCAGCTTGGGGAGGAACTACGGGCAGTACTTC.

There are a few counts of this clonotype. This chain uses TRBV14 with TRBJ1-1, with 10 bases fitting TRBD1. V lost 4 bases and J lost 1; bases outside the gene matches: 9. The length of the CDR3 is 17 residues. Germline values: CDR1 SGHDN, CDR2 FVKESK. DNA for the CDR3: TGTGCCAGCAGCCGGAGATGGGGACAGGGGCAGAACACTGAAGCTTTCTTT. It encodes CASSRRWGQGQNTEAFF.

This clonotype was counted a single time. This may stem from a read error, because a much larger clone lies one nucleotide away. Because the CDR3 is missing its conserved closing phenylalanine or tryptophan, this is likely a read error. V usage is TRBV6-1 and J usage is TRBJ2-7, with D possibly called TRBD1 or TRBD2 (6 bases each). Trimming removed 5 bases at V and 3 bases at J, with 17 bases between. CDR3 length: 15 residues. Germline V gives CDR1 MNHNS, CDR2 SASEGT. The CDR3: CASSPRGLGLYEQYL. The CDR3 nucleotides read TGTGCCAGCAGTCCCAGGGGACTGGGCCTCTACGAGCAGTACTTA.

V gene TRBV15 combines with J gene TRBJ1-1; D perhaps matches TRBD1 (6 bases). CDR1 LNHNV and CDR2 YYDKDF come from the germline V gene (reference sequence). Trimming removed 2 bases from V and 8 bases from J, with 18 bases in between. The CDR3 is made up of 15 amino acids. The CDR3 nucleotides read TGTGCCACCAGCAGAAATATGGACAGAGTAAAGGAAGCTTTCTTT. Translation gives CATSRNMDRVKEAFF.

The chain employs TRBV9 and TRBJ2-1; 9 bases match TRBD2. The CDR3 has 15 amino acids. Looked up from germline, CDR1 is SGDLS and CDR2 is YYNGEE. J lost 4 bases, V lost 0 bases, and 2 bases had no gene match. CDR3 protein: CASSVGLAEYNEQFF. The CDR3 region has the DNA TGTGCCAGCAGCGTAGGACTAGCGGAATACAATGAGCAGTTCTTC.

The rearrangement links TRBV20-1 to TRBJ2-1; D may be TRBD2 (6 bases). Germline CDR1 is DFQATT and CDR2 is SNEGSKA (reference sequence). Deletions cut 0 bases from V and 14 bases from J, with 23 bases between. The CDR3 covers 15 residues. The CDR3 spells CSARDSGAVSMNEFF. Here the CDR3 DNA reads TGCAGTGCTAGAGATAGCGGCGCCGTCTCAATGAATGAGTTCTTC.

There are many counts of this clonotype. The chain recombines TRBV30 with TRBJ1-2; 8 nucleotides match TRBD1. The CDR3 contains 13 residues. Germline CDR1 reads GTSNPN; CDR2 reads SVGIG (reference sequence). Trimming at V came to 1 base and at J to 4 bases, leaving 2 bases not matched to a gene. CDR3 bases: TGTGCCTGGAGTGCCGGGACAGGCTATGGCTACACCTTC. Its protein is CAWSAGTGYGYTF.

This clonotype was observed at least ten times. The chain recombines TRBV28 with TRBJ1-5; TRBD1 agrees at 8 bases. Germline V lookup: CDR1 MDHEN, CDR2 SYDVKM. The CDR3 loop spans 15 amino acids. Trimming at V came to 2 bases and at J to 7 bases, leaving 7 bases not matched to a gene. This CDR3 reads CASSLGQGYRQPQHF. The CDR3 coding sequence is TGTGCCAGCAGTTTAGGACAGGGATATAGACAGCCCCAGCATTTT.

The V gene is TRBV5-1, the J gene TRBJ2-3; 8 bases fit TRBD2. V trimming: 6 bases; J trimming: 0 bases; junction bases outside the gene matches: 3. The CDR3 has 14 residues. The V gene's germline CDR1 is SGHRS and CDR2 YFSETQ. CDR3 region: CASNPSGSTDTQYF. CDR3 nucleotides: TGCGCCAGCAATCCTAGCGGGAGCACAGATACGCAGTATTTT.